The 10 T cell receptor beta chains below all came from one sample that was sequenced in a study of blood T cell repertoires in COVID-19. The table came from immunoSEQ multiplex PCR; TCRdb's copy has only in-frame clones and leaves some out. This sample has over 60,000 clones, with around 76% found just once. The sequenced sample was peripheral blood. All receptors derive from a human donor in a cohort sampled during active COVID-19.

The V call is TRBV20-1, the J call TRBJ2-7; tentatively, D is TRBD1 (5 bases). Trimming took 6 bases from V and 4 from J, leaving 10 bases between them. The CDR3 is 11 residues long. CDR1 and CDR2 (germline): DFQATT, SNEGSKA (reference sequence). Written as DNA, the CDR3 is TGCAGTGCCCTACAGGAATACGAGCAGTACTTC. This gives the protein CSALQEYEQYF.

The table lists this clone with a count of one. The genes are TRBV7-9 and TRBJ1-6; maybe TRBD1 (5 bases). Trimming stripped 0 bases from V and 14 bases from J, with 17 bases between. Germline V gene lookup returns CDR1 SEHNR and CDR2 FQNEAQ (reference sequence). The CDR3 sequence is 15 residues long. DNA of the CDR3: TGTGCCAGCAGCTTAGCCTGGCAGGACATAACAACCCTCCACTTT. Its translation: CASSLAWQDITTLHF.

The V call is TRBV5-1, the J call TRBJ2-1; D ambiguous. In germline, CDR1 is SGHRS, CDR2 YFSETQ. This CDR3 contains 14 residues. Trimming took off 0 bases at V and 9 bases at J, with 13 bases between the two ends. The CDR3 nucleotides are TGCGCCAGCAGCTTGGGGCAGCTAGTCGGTGAGCAGTTCTTC. This translates into CASSLGQLVGEQFF.

V gene TRBV4-1 combines with J gene TRBJ2-1; TRBD1 aligns across 7 bases. V lost 4 bases, J lost 0 bases, and 3 bases stayed unmatched. There are 15 residues in the CDR3. Germline V lookup: CDR1 MGHRA, CDR2 YSYEKL. The CDR3 DNA sequence: TGCGCCAGCAGCCTGGACAGGAGCTCCTACAATGAGCAGTTCTTC. Protein product: CASSLDRSSYNEQFF.

V usage is TRBV7-2 and J usage is TRBJ2-7; 12 nucleotides align to TRBD2. The CDR3 extends over 15 amino acids. The trim removed 3 bases at V and 6 bases at J, leaving 6 bases unmatched. Germline CDR1 reads SGHTA; CDR2 reads FQGNSA. CDR3: CASSFSSGGVSEQYF. DNA for the CDR3: TGTGCCAGCAGCTTTTCTAGCGGGGGGGTCAGCGAGCAGTACTTC.

The chain has TRBV6-6 and TRBJ1-4, with a tentative D call TRBD1 (6 bases). The V end was cut by 7 bases, the J end by 8 bases, with 20 bases between. The germline gives CDR1 MNHNY, CDR2 SVGAGI (reference sequence). The length of the CDR3 is 15 residues. As DNA, the CDR3 is TGTGCCAGCACTAAGGGGGACCTCGGTCGGGAAAAACTGTTTTTT. Protein: CASTKGDLGREKLFF.

The chain has TRBV5-5 and TRBJ2-1, with TRBD2 as a possible D gene (5 bases). Deletions cut 0 bases from V and 9 bases from J, with 16 bases between. The CDR3 is 15 amino acids. CDR1 is SGHKS, CDR2 YYEKEE, per germline (reference sequence). CDR3 nucleotide sequence: TGTGCCAGCAGCTTGGGGCCTAGCCTCTTGGGTGAGCAGTTCTTC. It translates to CASSLGPSLLGEQFF.

The count of this clone is one. This sequence joins TRBV14 and TRBJ2-2; D is ambiguous. Trimming took off 4 bases at V and 7 bases at J, with 7 bases between the two ends. This CDR3 has 12 residues. CDR1 is SGHDN and CDR2 is FVKESK in the germline V gene. In DNA, the CDR3 is TGTGCCAGCAGCCCCCAACTCGGGGAGCTGTTTTTT. Translated, it gives CASSPQLGELFF.

This clone has only a few counts. The rearrangement joins TRBV9 to TRBJ2-7; D remains ambiguous. Germline V gene data show CDR1 as SGDLS and CDR2 as YYNGEE. The CDR3 contains 11 residues. Trimming pared 6 bases from V and 3 bases from J, leaving 7 bases between. The CDR3 here is CASTRCYEQYF. CDR3 sequence (DNA): TGTGCCAGCACCCGGTGCTACGAGCAGTACTTC.

This chain links TRBV30 with TRBJ1-2; D perhaps matches TRBD1 (6 bases). There are 14 residues in the CDR3. CDR1 is GTSNPN and CDR2 is SVGIG in the germline V gene (reference sequence). Trimming pared 4 bases from V and 8 bases from J, leaving 20 bases between. CDR3 in DNA: TGTGCCTGGACTCAAACAGGGCTTTTTCGCGGCTACACCTTC. This translates into CAWTQTGLFRGYTF.